Described below is a single T cell receptor beta chain sequence and its context. No antigen is known for it. Post-sort purity exceeded 95% for all sorted populations. These data belong to a study of beta chain features in type 1 diabetes. Turning to the study itself: Sorted cells, approximately 110 million in number, were examined across all samples.

Study-level results: Whether TCRB rearrangement is influenced by HLA type was left unresolved in this analysis. More deletions and fewer insertions at VDJ junctions were found in patients with type 1 diabetes. There was a moderate but significant shortening of TCRB CDR3s in all four CD4+ subsets of Type 1 diabetes patients.

V lost 0 bases to trimming and J lost 9 bases; unmatched junction nucleotides: 6. The CDR3 has 14 residues. Germline CDR1 is SGHRS and CDR2 is YFSETQ. The investigators reverse transcribed all of the isolated RNA, so they sequenced expressed TCRB transcripts. The method was immunoSEQ multiplex PCR; TCRdb's version includes in-frame clones alone and lacks a portion of them. The sample lists about 160,000 clones, roughly 63% occurring once. Sequences were obtained from naive CD4+ T cells from blood. The TCR was taken from a young man with type 1 diabetes. The V and J genes are TRBV5-1 and TRBJ2-1; 7 bases fit TRBD1. CDR3 in DNA: TGCGCCAGCAGCTTGGGGACCCCAGGGGGTGAGCAGTTCTTC. Protein product: CASSLGTPGGEQFF.